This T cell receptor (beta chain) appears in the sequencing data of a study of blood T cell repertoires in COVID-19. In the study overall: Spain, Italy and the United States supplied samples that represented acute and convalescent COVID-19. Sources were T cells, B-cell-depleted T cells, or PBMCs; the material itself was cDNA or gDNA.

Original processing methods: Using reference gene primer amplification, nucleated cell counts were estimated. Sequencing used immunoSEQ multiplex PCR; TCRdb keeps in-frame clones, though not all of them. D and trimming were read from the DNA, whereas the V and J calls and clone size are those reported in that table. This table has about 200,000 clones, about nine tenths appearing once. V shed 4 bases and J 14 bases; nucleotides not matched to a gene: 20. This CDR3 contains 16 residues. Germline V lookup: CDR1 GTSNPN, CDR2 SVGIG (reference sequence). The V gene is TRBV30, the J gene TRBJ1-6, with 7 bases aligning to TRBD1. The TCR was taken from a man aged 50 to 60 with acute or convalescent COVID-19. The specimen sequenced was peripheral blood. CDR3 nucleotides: TGTGCCTGGACGACAACGGGGGCAGGGGGATTATTATCCCTCCACTTT. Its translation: CAWTTTGAGGLLSLHF.